This is a list of T cell receptor beta chains from one sample in a study of T cell responses to AZD1222 COVID-19 vaccine. Sequencing was performed with immunoSEQ multiplex PCR; in TCRdb, only in-frame clones are kept and a portion is missing. The sample includes 150,000 to 200,000 clones, 70% to 90% of them seen just once. The sequencing here drew on peripheral blood, taken 28 days after the second AZD1222 dose. The origin of the receptors is an adult who received the AZD1222 COVID-19 vaccine. Each CDR3 is given with its conserved first and last residue. The D gene is left open where the match is weak. Not all rows give a size; the values are once, few, many and, for expanded clones, a class.

abundance	j_gene	v_gene	len	d_gene	CDR3nt	CDR3aa
.	TRBJ2-1	TRBV15	15	.	TGTGCCACCAGCAGAGATGAAGGAAACTACAATGAGCAGTTCTTC	CATSRDEGNYNEQFF
few	TRBJ2-7	TRBV18	13	.	TGTGCCAGCTCACTAACGGACGGCTACGAGCAGTACTTC	CASSLTDGYEQYF
.	TRBJ2-2	TRBV9	13	.	TGTGCCAGCAGCGCCCAGGGTCCCGGGGAGCTGTTTTTT	CASSAQGPGELFF
.	TRBJ1-1	TRBV27	13	.	TGTGCCAGCAGGCGGACGGCGAACACTGAAGCTTTCTTT	CASRRTANTEAFF
.	TRBJ2-7	TRBV10-3	17	.	TGTGCCATCAGTGTCCACACTGGGTCCCCCGTCCCCTACGAGCAGTACTTC	CAISVHTGSPVPYEQYF
.	TRBJ1-2	TRBV28	14	TRBD1	TGTGCCAGCAGTCAGGGGACAGGGGAGGGTGGCTACACCTTC	CASSQGTGEGGYTF
.	TRBJ1-3	TRBV6-2/TRBV6-3	15	.	TGTGCCAGCAGTTACCCCGACGGAGTACGAAACACCATATATTTT	CASSYPDGVRNTIYF
.	TRBJ2-7	TRBV10-3	11	TRBD2	TGTGCCATCTGGGGGGGATACGAGCAGTACTTC	CAIWGGYEQYF
.	TRBJ1-1	TRBV7-8	14	.	TGTGCCAGCAGCTCCACAGTGGGGAGCACTGAAGCTTTCTTT	CASSSTVGSTEAFF
.	TRBJ2-5	TRBV19	16	TRBD2	TGTGCCAGTAGTCATCCCCACGGGGGGGGACAAGAGACCCAGTACTTC	CASSHPHGGGQETQYF
.	TRBJ2-2	TRBV6-1	13	.	TGTGCCAGCAGTGAAGGCAGCACCGGGGAGCTGTTTTTT	CASSEGSTGELFF
.	TRBJ1-6	TRBV5-1	15	.	TGCGCCAGCAGCGCTTCGGCAGGCCCGGGATCACCCCTCCACTTT	CASSASAGPGSPLHF
.	TRBJ2-2	TRBV3-1/TRBV3-2	15	.	TGTGCCAGCAGCCATACGGTGGGGCCCACCGGGGAGCTGTTTTTT	CASSHTVGPTGELFF
few	TRBJ1-2	TRBV19	14	.	TGTGCCAGTAGTGCTAACCCCGGCAAGACTGGCTACACCTTC	CASSANPGKTGYTF
.	TRBJ2-1	TRBV7-3	16	.	TGTGCCAGCAGCGTTACCGGACGACGCTCCTACAATGAGCAGTTCTTC	CASSVTGRRSYNEQFF
.	TRBJ2-4	TRBV7-6	11	TRBD1	TGTGCCAGCAGCCCAACAGGGGCCCGATACTTC	CASSPTGARYF
.	TRBJ2-1	TRBV5-1	16	TRBD2	TGCGCCAGCAGCACCTTCAGCGGGGACGCCTACAATGAGCAGTTCTTC	CASSTFSGDAYNEQFF
.	TRBJ2-7	TRBV28	13	TRBD1	TGTGCCAGCAGTCCCATTGACAGGGACGAGCAGTACTTC	CASSPIDRDEQYF
.	TRBJ2-3	TRBV3-1/TRBV3-2	16	.	TGTGCCAGCAGCACTTACAGGGTTCCTAGCACAGATACGCAGTATTTT	CASSTYRVPSTDTQYF
few	TRBJ1-3	TRBV7-2	15	.	TGTGCCAGCAGCCGGGGCTTGGGCTCTGGAAACACCATATATTTT	CASSRGLGSGNTIYF
.	TRBJ1-5	TRBV27	17	.	TGTGCCAGCAGTTTTAGAGGTGCAGGCTCCGGCAATCAGCCCCAGCATTTT	CASSFRGAGSGNQPQHF
.	TRBJ2-2	TRBV5-1	14	.	TGCGCCAGCACGAACGAGGGGGGAATTCGGGAGCTGTTTTTT	CASTNEGGIRELFF
.	TRBJ2-7	TRBV6-6	13	TRBD1	TGTGCCACAACGGACAGGGGATCCTACGAGCAGTACTTC	CATTDRGSYEQYF
.	TRBJ1-4	TRBV7-2	14	.	TGTGCCAGCAGCTTGTTTTTGGAGTCTGAAAAACTGTTTTTT	CASSLFLESEKLFF
.	TRBJ2-7	TRBV19	14	.	TGTGCCAGTAGTATAGCGTCTAGTATCTACGAGCAGTACTTC	CASSIASSIYEQYF
.	TRBJ2-3	TRBV28	13	.	TGTGCCAGCAGTTTACCCAGCACAGATACGCAGTATTTT	CASSLPSTDTQYF
.	TRBJ2-3	TRBV28	15	.	TGTGCCAGCAGTTTAGCAGGGGGGAACACAGATACGCAGTATTTT	CASSLAGGNTDTQYF
few	TRBJ2-7	TRBV18	14	.	TGTGCCAGCTCACCCCAGGGGATTACCTACGAGCAGTACTTC	CASSPQGITYEQYF
.	TRBJ2-2	TRBV15	16	.	TGTGCCACCAGCAGAGATCGTACAGGGAACACCGGGGAGCTGTTTTTT	CATSRDRTGNTGELFF
.	TRBJ1-2	TRBV6-6	15	TRBD1	TGTGCCAGCAGCTTCCGGGACAGTTCGTACTATGGCTACACCTTC	CASSFRDSSYYGYTF
.	TRBJ2-5	TRBV5-1	14	.	TGCGCCAGCAGCTTGGTGGGGGGTAGAGAGACCCAGTACTTC	CASSLVGGRETQYF
.	TRBJ1-5	TRBV19	13	TRBD1	TGTGCCGGTGGGACAGGGGGTAATCAGCCCCAGCATTTT	CAGGTGGNQPQHF
few	TRBJ1-5	TRBV19	15	.	TGTGCCAGTAGTATAAGGTCGGGGTTCAATCAGCCCCAGCATTTT	CASSIRSGFNQPQHF
.	TRBJ2-7	TRBV18	15	TRBD1	TGTGCCAGCTCACCACCGGGACAGGGGGCCCACGAGCAGTACTTC	CASSPPGQGAHEQYF
.	TRBJ1-1	TRBV18	16	.	TGTGCCAGCTCACCACCCCTCGGGACGGGGAACACTGAAGCTTTCTTT	CASSPPLGTGNTEAFF
.	TRBJ1-6	TRBV6-5	15	.	TGTGCCAGCAGTTGGAGGGGCTCCTATAATTCACCCCTCCACTTT	CASSWRGSYNSPLHF
.	TRBJ1-6	TRBV6-5	13	.	TGTGCCTCGGGGGCCACCTATAATTCACCCCTCCACTTT	CASGATYNSPLHF